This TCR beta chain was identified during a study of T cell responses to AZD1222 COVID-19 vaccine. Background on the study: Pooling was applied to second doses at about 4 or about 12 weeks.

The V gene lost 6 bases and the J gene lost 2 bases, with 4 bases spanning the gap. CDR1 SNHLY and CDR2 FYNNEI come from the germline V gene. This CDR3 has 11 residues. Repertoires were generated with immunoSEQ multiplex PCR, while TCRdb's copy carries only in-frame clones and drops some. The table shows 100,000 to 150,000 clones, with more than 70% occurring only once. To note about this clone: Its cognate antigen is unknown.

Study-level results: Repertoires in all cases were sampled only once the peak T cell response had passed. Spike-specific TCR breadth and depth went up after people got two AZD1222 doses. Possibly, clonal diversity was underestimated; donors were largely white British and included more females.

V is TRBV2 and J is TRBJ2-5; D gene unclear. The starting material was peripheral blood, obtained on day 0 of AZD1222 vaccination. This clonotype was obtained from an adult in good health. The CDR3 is CASSGQETQYF. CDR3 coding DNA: TGTGCCAGCAGCGGGCAAGAGACCCAGTACTTC. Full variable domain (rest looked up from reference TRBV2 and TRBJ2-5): EPEVTQTPSHQVTQMGQEVILRCVPISNHLYFYWYRQILGQKVEFLVSFYNNEISEKSEIFDDQFSVERPDGSNFTLKIRSTKLEDSAMYFCASSGQETQYFGPGTRLLVL.